The TCR beta chain described here comes from a study of T cells after yellow fever vaccination (dated 2019 in TCRdb). Background for the entire study: The SMART-Seq v4 Ultra Low Input RNA kit was used to prepare libraries from fractions with low cell numbers. To follow T-cell clones before and after both primary and booster YFV17D yellow fever vaccination, bulk TCR alpha and beta repertoires underwent longitudinal sequencing. Two healthy male donors, one aged 18 to 30 and one aged 30 to 40 years, were included in the cohort. Blood was collected at multiple timepoints before and after primary and secondary immunization, and bulk PBMC replicates and cell subsets were isolated.

A remark on this clonotype: Its antigen is unknown. Base qualities are missing; no much larger clone stands one base away.

The sequencing machine was an Illumina NovaSeq 6000. Synthesis of TCR cDNA relied on 5'RACE template switching, a step that introduced a universal primer site along with unique molecular identifiers. Priming of cDNA synthesis was performed from both the TCR alpha and TCR beta constant segments. Two PCR steps were used to amplify libraries, with sample barcodes and sequencing adapters being added in the second step. Sequencing of the libraries was done on either Illumina HiSeq 2500 (2x100 bp) or NovaSeq (2x150 bp). The study's processing was this. MIGEC was used to demultiplex reads and collapse the reads into UMI consensus sequences, and MiXCR was used for V(D)J alignment. Vaccine-responding clonotypes were identified with edgeR using replicate PBMC samples, with FDR below 0.01 and a log2 fold change above 5 up to day 15 being required. Each bulk clonotype was labeled CD4 or CD8 based on which sequenced repertoire, CD4 or CD8, contained the clonotype at higher abundance. TCRdb applied fastp at Q25 and MiXCR to the public reads, then kept only in-frame beta chains. Duplicate CDR3 protein sequences are folded into a single record with the most common DNA and genes. TCRdb, not the authors, supplied the V and J calls. The sample profile shows some 420,000 distinct CDR3 sequences; around 19% of them were found once. Roughly a sixth of the sample is held by the ten biggest clonotypes.

Results the study describes overall, beyond this receptor: The study included only two donors, which limits how far the findings can be generalized. A small share of clonotypes was detected in both CD4 and CD8 compartments, with the overlap likely arising from convergent recombination. After the booster, most clones that had expanded after primary vaccination were detected again (nearly 98% of CD4 and 88% of CD8), suggesting broad maintenance of memory. Because abundant contaminating clonotypes from the bulk population could be contained in FACS-sorted repertoires, computational filtering was required. The secondary T-cell response was weaker than the primary response but faster, peaking on day 5 instead of day 15.

Reading the label with the study, this specimen's treatment or condition is: live attenuated yellow fever vaccine strain. Two biological replicates of bulk PBMCs were collected at each blood-draw timepoint. A standard Ficoll-Paque protocol was used to isolate PBMCs from peripheral blood. TriZol was used to extract RNA from bulk PBMCs, CD4 and CD8 fractions, and dextramer-positive and dextramer-negative fractions. Sequences WNHNN (CDR1) and SYGVQD (CDR2) are obtained from the germline V gene (reference sequence). The trim is 7 bases for V and 10 bases for J, with a gap of 13 bases between the germline ends. Taken from cysteine to phenylalanine, the CDR3 has 11 residues. The kept DNA is CDR3 alone, 33 bases in frame from the first base.

The sequencing here drew on PBMCs, taken before the yellow fever booster vaccination. The sequence came from a man younger than 30 who received the YFV17D yellow fever vaccine. This chain is built from TRBV10-1 and TRBJ1-2, with the D gene call left open. The CDR3 reads CASITRRAYTF. The nucleotides are TGCGCCAGCATCACACGGCGGGCCTACACCTTC.